This T cell receptor beta chain was observed in a study of beta chain features in type 1 diabetes. In the study overall: Patient and healthy donor groups were alike in age, gender and cell yields. Broader study findings: Shorter TCRB CDR3s, moderately but significantly so, marked every one of the four CD4+ subsets in Type 1 diabetes patients. Sampled from patients, naive, central memory and Treg TCRB repertoires appeared more similar than those sampled from healthy donors. Still unanswered here is whether HLA type influences TCRB rearrangement.

Sorting of CD4+ naive, central memory, regulatory and stem cell-like memory cells was performed via CD45RO/CCR7/CD25/CD127/CD95/CD27. All of the isolated RNA was reverse transcribed, so expressed TCRB transcripts were sequenced. Generated by immunoSEQ multiplex PCR, the TCRdb table keeps only in-frame clones and is missing some. Among 40,000 to 60,000 clones, 63% were seen once, and the ten largest hold under 0.3%. For this clone: The antigen is not known.

This CDR3 has 18 amino acids. Per germline, CDR1 MGHRA and CDR2 YSYEKL. V lost 0 bases, J lost 4 bases, and 7 bases stayed unmatched. The receptor was isolated from a woman aged 25 to 45 with type 1 diabetes. The chain carries TRBV4-1 and TRBJ2-3; 13 nucleotides agree with TRBD2. The sample was stem cell memory CD4+ T cells from blood. In DNA form, the CDR3 reads TGCGCCAGCAGCCAAGAAAGACTAGCGGGAGGAGGCCCAGATACGCAGTATTTT. Protein sequence: CASSQERLAGGGPDTQYF.